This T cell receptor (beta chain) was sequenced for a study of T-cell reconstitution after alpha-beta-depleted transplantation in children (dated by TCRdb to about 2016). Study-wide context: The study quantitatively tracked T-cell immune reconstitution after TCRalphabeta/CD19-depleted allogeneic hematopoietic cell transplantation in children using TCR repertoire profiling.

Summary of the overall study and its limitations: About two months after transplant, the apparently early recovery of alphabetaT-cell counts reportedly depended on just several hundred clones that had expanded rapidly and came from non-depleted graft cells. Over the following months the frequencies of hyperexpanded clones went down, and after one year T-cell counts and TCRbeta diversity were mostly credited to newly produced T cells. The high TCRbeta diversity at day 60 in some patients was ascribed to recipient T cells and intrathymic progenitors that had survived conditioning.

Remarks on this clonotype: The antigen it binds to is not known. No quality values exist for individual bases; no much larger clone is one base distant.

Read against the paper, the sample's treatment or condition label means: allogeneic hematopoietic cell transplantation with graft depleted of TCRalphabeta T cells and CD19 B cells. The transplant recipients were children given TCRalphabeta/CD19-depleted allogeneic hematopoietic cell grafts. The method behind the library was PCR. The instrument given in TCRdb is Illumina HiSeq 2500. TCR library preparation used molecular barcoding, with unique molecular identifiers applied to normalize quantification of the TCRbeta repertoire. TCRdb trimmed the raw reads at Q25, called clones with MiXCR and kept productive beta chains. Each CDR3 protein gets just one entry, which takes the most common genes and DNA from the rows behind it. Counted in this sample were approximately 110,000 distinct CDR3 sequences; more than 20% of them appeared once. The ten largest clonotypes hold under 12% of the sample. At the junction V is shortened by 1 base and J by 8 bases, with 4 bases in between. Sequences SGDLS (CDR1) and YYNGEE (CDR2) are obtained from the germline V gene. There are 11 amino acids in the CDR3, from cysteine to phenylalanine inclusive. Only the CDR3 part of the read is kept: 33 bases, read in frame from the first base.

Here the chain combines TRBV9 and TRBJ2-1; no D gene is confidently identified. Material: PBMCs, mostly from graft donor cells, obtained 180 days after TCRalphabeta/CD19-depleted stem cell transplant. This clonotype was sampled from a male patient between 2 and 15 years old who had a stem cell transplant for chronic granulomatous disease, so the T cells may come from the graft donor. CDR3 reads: CASSVLDEQFF. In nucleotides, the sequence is TGTGCCAGCAGCGTACTAGATGAGCAGTTCTTC. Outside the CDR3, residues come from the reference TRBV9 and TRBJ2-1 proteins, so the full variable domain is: DSGVTQTPKHLITATGQRVTLRCSPRSGDLSVYWYQQSLDQGLQFLIQYYNGEERAKGNILERFSAQQFPDLHSELNLSSLELGDSALYFCASSVLDEQFFGPGTRLTVL.